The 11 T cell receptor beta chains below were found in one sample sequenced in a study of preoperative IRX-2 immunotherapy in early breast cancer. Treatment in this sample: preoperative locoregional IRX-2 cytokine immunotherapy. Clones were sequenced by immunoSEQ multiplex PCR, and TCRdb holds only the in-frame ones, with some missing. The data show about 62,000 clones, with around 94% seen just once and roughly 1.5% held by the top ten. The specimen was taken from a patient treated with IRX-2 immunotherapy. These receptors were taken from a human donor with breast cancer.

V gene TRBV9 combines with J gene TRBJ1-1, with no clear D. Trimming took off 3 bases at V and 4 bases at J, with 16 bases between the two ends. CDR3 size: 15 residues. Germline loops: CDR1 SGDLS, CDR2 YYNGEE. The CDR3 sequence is CASSERRDLSTEAFF. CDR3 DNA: TGTGCCAGCAGCGAGAGGAGGGATCTGAGCACTGAAGCTTTCTTT.

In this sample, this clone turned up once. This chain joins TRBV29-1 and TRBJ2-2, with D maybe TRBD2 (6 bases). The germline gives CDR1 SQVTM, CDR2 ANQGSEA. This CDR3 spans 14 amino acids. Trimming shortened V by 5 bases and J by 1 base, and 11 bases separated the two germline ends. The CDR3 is CSVFARENTGELFF. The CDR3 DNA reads TGCAGCGTTTTTGCGCGGGAGAACACCGGGGAGCTGTTTTTT.

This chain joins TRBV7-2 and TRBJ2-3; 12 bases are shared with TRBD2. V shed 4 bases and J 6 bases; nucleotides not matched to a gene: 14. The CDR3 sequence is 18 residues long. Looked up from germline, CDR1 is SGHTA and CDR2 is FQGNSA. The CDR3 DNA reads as TGTGCCAGCAGCTCGGCCCTACTAGCGGGAGGTCCATGGGATACGCAGTATTTT. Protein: CASSSALLAGGPWDTQYF. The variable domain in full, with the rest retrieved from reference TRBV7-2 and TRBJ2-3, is GAGVSQSPSNKVTEKGKDVELRCDPISGHTALYWYRQSLGQGLEFLIYFQGNSAPDKSGLPSDRFSAERTGGSVSTLTIQRTQQEDSAVYLCASSSALLAGGPWDTQYFGPGTRLTVL.

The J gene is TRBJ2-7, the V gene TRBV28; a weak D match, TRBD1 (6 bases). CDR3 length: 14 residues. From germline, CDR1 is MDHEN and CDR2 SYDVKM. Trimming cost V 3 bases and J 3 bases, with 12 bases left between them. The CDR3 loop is CASSFADSDYEQYF. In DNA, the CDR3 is TGTGCCAGCAGTTTCGCGGACAGTGACTACGAGCAGTACTTC.

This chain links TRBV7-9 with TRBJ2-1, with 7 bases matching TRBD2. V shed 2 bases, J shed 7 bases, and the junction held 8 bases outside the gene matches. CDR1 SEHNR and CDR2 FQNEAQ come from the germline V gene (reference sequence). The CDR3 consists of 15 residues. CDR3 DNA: TGTGCCAGCAGCTTATCCGGGAGGCGCGTGAATGAGCAGTTCTTC. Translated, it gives CASSLSGRRVNEQFF.

The CDR3 DNA sequence: TGTGCCAGCAGCTTAGTGGGAGTTGCCGGGGAGCTGTTTTTT. Translating it yields CASSLVGVAGELFF. J is TRBJ2-2 and V is TRBV11-3; the D gene is possibly TRBD2 (5 bases). The CDR3 is 14 residues long. V was shortened by 1 base and J by 6 bases, with 9 bases between the two germline ends. Germline loops: CDR1 SGHNT, CDR2 YENEEA.

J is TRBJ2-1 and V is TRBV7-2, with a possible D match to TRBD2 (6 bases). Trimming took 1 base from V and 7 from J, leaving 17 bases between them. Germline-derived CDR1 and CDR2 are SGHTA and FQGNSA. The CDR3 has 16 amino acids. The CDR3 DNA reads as TGTGCCAGCAGCTTAGAGGGTACGGGAGTGGGAAATGAGCAGTTCTTC. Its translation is CASSLEGTGVGNEQFF.

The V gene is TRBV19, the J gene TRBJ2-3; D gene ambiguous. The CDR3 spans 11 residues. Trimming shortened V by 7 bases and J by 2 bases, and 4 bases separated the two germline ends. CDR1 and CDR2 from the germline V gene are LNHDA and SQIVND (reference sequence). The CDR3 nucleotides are TGTGCCAGTACCAACACAGATACGCAGTATTTT. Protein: CASTNTDTQYF.

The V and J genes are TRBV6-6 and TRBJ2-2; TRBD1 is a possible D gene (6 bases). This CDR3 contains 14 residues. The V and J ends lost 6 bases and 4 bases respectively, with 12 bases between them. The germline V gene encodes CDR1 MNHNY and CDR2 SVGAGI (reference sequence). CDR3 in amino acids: CASRRQVRTGELFF. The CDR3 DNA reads TGTGCCAGCAGGAGACAGGTCCGCACCGGGGAGCTGTTTTTT.

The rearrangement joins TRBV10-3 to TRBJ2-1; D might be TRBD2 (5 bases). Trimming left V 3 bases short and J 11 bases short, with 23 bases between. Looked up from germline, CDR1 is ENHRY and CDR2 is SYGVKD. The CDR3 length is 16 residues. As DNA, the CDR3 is TGTGCCATCAGTGACGGCCTAGAGGGCTCCAGAGGTAAGCAGTTCTTC. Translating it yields CAISDGLEGSRGKQFF.

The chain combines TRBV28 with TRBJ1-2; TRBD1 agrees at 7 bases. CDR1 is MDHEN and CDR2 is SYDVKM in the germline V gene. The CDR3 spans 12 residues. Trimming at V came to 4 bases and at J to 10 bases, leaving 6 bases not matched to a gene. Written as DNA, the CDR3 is TGTGCCAGCAGTTCAATGGACAGGAACTACACCTTC. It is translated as CASSSMDRNYTF.